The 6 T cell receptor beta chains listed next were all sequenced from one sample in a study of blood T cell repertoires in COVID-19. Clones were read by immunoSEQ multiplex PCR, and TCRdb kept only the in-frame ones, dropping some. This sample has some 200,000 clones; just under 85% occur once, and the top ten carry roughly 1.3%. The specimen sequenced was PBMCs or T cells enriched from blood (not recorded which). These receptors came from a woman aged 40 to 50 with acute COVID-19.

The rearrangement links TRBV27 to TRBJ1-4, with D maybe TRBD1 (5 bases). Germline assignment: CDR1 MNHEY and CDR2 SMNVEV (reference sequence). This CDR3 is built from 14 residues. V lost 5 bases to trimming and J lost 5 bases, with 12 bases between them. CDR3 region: CASSPDSENEKLFF. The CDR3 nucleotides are TGTGCCAGCAGTCCCGACAGTGAGAATGAAAAACTGTTTTTT.

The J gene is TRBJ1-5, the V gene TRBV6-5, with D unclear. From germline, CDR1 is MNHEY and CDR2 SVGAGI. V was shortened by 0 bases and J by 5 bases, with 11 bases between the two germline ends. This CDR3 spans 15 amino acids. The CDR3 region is CASSYSFTADQPQHF. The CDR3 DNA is TGTGCCAGCAGTTACTCGTTTACGGCGGATCAGCCCCAGCATTTT.

This chain's CDR3 is CATSDAGLAGGTEQFF. The CDR3 region has the DNA TGTGCCACCAGTGATGCCGGACTAGCGGGAGGTACTGAGCAGTTCTTC. The chain joins TRBV24-1 to TRBJ2-1, with 14 bases fitting TRBD2. CDR1 KGHDR and CDR2 SFDVKD come from the germline V gene. The CDR3 consists of 16 residues. The trim removed 3 bases at V and 9 bases at J, leaving 6 bases unmatched.

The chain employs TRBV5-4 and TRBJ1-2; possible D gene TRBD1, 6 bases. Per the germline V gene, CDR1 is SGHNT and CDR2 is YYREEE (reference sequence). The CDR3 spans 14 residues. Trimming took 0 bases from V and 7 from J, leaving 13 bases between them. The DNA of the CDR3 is TGTGCCAGCAGCTTGGATCGCAGGGGCTCTGGCTACACCTTC. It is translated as CASSLDRRGSGYTF.

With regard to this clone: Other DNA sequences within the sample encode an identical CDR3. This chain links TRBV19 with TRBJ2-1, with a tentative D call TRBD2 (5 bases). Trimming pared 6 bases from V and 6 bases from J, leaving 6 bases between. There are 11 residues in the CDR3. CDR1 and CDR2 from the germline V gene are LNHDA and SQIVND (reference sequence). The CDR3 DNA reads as TGTGCCAGTAGCCGGGGCAATGAGCAGTTCTTC. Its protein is CASSRGNEQFF.

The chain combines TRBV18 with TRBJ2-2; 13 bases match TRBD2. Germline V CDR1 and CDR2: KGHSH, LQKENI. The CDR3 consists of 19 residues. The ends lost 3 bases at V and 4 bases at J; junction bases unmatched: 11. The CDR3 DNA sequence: TGTGCCAGCTCACCCCCCGGGACTAGCGGGAAAAGAGGCACCGGGGAGCTGTTTTTT. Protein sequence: CASSPPGTSGKRGTGELFF.